These T cell receptor beta chains were read from a single sample in a study of blood T cells in healthy people across ages. Using its own MiXCR run on the 5' RACE reads, TCRdb lists one record per CDR3 protein. The sample holds about 630,000 distinct CDR3 sequences, 20% to 25% seen once. Sequencing used blood. The receptors were sampled from a man between 65 and 79 years old in good health. Each CDR3 is given with its conserved first and last residue. The D gene is left open where the match is weak. Part of the rows lack a size; the others show once, few, many or a class for expanded clones.

TRBJ2-7,TRBV6-5,TRBD2,many,CASSFAGALCF,TGTGCCAGCAGTTTCGCGGGAGCACTGTGCTTC
TRBJ2-7,TRBV4-1,TRBD2,-,CASSQLILTSGKTYEQYF,TGCGCCAGCAGCCAACTGATTCTGACTAGCGGGAAAACCTACGAGCAGTACTTC
TRBJ2-7,TRBV27,-,few,CASSSRDRYEQYF,TGTGCCAGCAGTTCCCGGGACCGCTACGAGCAGTACTTC
TRBJ2-2,TRBV9,TRBD1,many,CASSVDGTGGTGELFF,TGTGCCAGCAGCGTAGATGGGACAGGGGGCACCGGGGAGCTGTTTTTT
TRBJ2-7,TRBV6-5,TRBD1,few,CASSYAGQGIYEQYF,TGTGCCAGCAGTTACGCAGGACAGGGTATCTACGAGCAGTACTTC
TRBJ2-1,TRBV20-1,TRBD2,many,CSARDSVRLAGSYNEQFF,TGCAGTGCTAGAGATTCCGTAAGACTAGCGGGATCCTACAATGAGCAGTTCTTC
TRBJ2-4,TRBV28,-,-,CASNSAAALDPGRAKNIQYF,TGTGCCAGCAATTCGGCGGCCGCTCTAGACCCGGGACGCGCCAAAAACATTCAGTACTTC
TRBJ2-5,TRBV4-3,-,few,CASSQDAGWEQYF,TGCGCCAGCAGCCAAGATGCGGGGTGGGAGCAGTACTTC
TRBJ2-7,TRBV20-1,TRBD1,few,CSARHGQGASYEQYF,TGCAGTGCCAGGCATGGACAGGGGGCTTCCTACGAGCAGTACTTC
TRBJ1-1,TRBV18,-,-,CASTPAEMNTEAFF,TGTGCCAGCACACCAGCGGAGATGAACACTGAAGCTTTCTTT
TRBJ2-2,TRBV4-1,-,-,CASKINPGNTGELFF,TGCGCCAGCAAAATCAATCCAGGGAACACCGGGGAGCTGTTTTTT
TRBJ1-1,TRBV3-1,-,-,CVSSLPSSRGTEAFF,TGTGTCAGCAGCCTTCCCAGCTCCCGAGGGACTGAAGCTTTCTTT
TRBJ2-3,TRBV7-2,-,-,CASSLQGLSTDTQYF,TGTGCCAGCAGCTTGCAAGGACTCAGCACAGATACGCAGTATTTT
TRBJ2-5,TRBV6-1,TRBD1,few,CASRQQGIETQYF,TGTGCCAGCAGACAACAGGGGATTGAGACCCAGTACTTC
TRBJ2-5,TRBV20-1,TRBD2,-,CSARGASGSTETQYF,TGCAGTGCTAGAGGGGCTAGCGGGAGCACGGAGACCCAGTACTTC
TRBJ1-1,TRBV19,-,-,CASSNRDGDTFF,TGTGCCAGTAGTAACCGGGACGGAGACACTTTCTTT
TRBJ2-1,TRBV25-1,-,-,CASSEGGKSAYNEQFF,TGTGCCAGCAGTGAGGGCGGGAAGAGTGCCTACAATGAGCAGTTCTTC
TRBJ2-7,TRBV28,-,-,CASSHPLYPIEQYF,TGTGCCAGCAGTCATCCACTCTACCCTATCGAGCAGTACTTC
TRBJ1-2,TRBV28,-,-,CASRLPIQGDHGYTF,TGTGCCAGCAGATTACCGATTCAAGGGGATCACGGCTACACCTTC
TRBJ2-5,TRBV20-1,-,few,CSAPTLTGQETQYF,TGCAGTGCCCCCACTCTTACGGGGCAAGAGACCCAGTACTTC
TRBJ1-1,TRBV12-3/TRBV12-4,TRBD1,many,CASSLGPDRLAFF,TGTGCCAGCAGTTTAGGTCCGGACAGGCTGGCTTTCTTT
TRBJ2-7,TRBV3-1,-,few,CASSPSLQPNYEQYF,TGTGCCAGCAGCCCAAGTCTCCAACCAAACTACGAGCAGTACTTC
TRBJ1-6,TRBV20-1,-,few,CSAEDRRNSPLHF,TGCAGTGCTGAGGACAGACGGAATTCACCCCTCCACTTT
TRBJ2-5,TRBV9,-,many,CASSSTGGVQETQYF,TGTGCCAGCAGCTCCACGGGCGGGGTCCAAGAGACCCAGTACTTC
TRBJ2-5,TRBV7-9,-,-,CASSLAETAQETQYF,TGTGCCAGCAGCTTGGCGGAGACAGCCCAAGAGACCCAGTACTTC
TRBJ2-5,TRBV7-9,-,few,CASSLGGHRLQETQYF,TGTGCCAGCAGCTTAGGGGGTCACCGCCTCCAAGAGACCCAGTACTTC
TRBJ2-3,TRBV2,TRBD2,-,CASSVYGREKDTQYF,TGTGCCAGCAGTGTATATGGGCGGGAGAAAGATACGCAGTATTTT
TRBJ2-3,TRBV20-1,-,few,CSARDRLRGPDTQYF,TGCAGTGCTAGAGATCGCCTTCGAGGCCCAGATACGCAGTATTTT
TRBJ1-1,TRBV24-1,TRBD1,-,CATPWDRGISTEAFF,TGTGCCACCCCCTGGGACAGGGGGATCAGCACTGAAGCTTTCTTT
TRBJ2-5,TRBV7-9,TRBD2,-,CASSSSSGRALETQYF,TGTGCCAGCAGCTCTTCTAGCGGGAGGGCCCTGGAGACCCAGTACTTC
TRBJ2-4,TRBV9,-,-,CASSVSGLAKNIQYF,TGTGCCAGCAGCGTTTCCGGGTTAGCCAAAAACATTCAGTACTTC
TRBJ2-1,TRBV15,TRBD2,-,CATSRGRLAGPPSSYNEQFF,TGTGCCACCAGCAGAGGTCGACTAGCGGGGCCCCCGAGCTCCTACAATGAGCAGTTCTTC
TRBJ1-2,TRBV7-6,TRBD1,few,CASSSGTGGIIYGYTF,TGTGCCAGCAGCTCTGGGACAGGGGGGATAATCTATGGCTACACCTTC
TRBJ1-2,TRBV28,TRBD1,-,CASSSGTGANYGYTF,TGTGCCAGCAGTTCCGGGACAGGGGCTAACTATGGCTACACCTTC
TRBJ2-5,TRBV9,-,many,CASSKEGVETQYF,TGTGCCAGCAGTAAAGAGGGAGTGGAGACCCAGTACTTC
TRBJ2-7,TRBV28,-,-,CASNPLGTYEQYF,TGTGCCAGCAACCCCCTGGGGACCTACGAGCAGTACTTC
TRBJ1-3,TRBV15,-,-,CATSGDISGNTIYF,TGTGCCACCAGCGGTGACATCTCTGGAAACACCATATATTTT
TRBJ2-1,TRBV11-2,TRBD2,few,CASSLRTSGRSYNEQFF,TGTGCCAGCAGCTTGAGGACTAGCGGGAGATCCTACAATGAGCAGTTCTTC
TRBJ2-7,TRBV6-2/TRBV6-3,-,-,CASSWTNEQYF,TGTGCCAGCAGTTGGACTAACGAGCAGTACTTC
TRBJ2-7,TRBV28,-,few,CASSLLGGRDAYEQYF,TGTGCCAGCAGTTTGTTAGGTGGGAGAGACGCCTACGAGCAGTACTTC
TRBJ1-1,TRBV4-2,-,few,CASSQVDPTGPNTEAFF,TGTGCCAGCAGCCAAGTCGACCCAACAGGGCCGAACACTGAAGCTTTCTTT
TRBJ2-7,TRBV6-1,-,many,CASSEVGRQYF,TGTGCCAGCAGTGAAGTGGGGAGGCAGTACTTC
TRBJ2-7,TRBV7-6,-,-,CASSLGDLYEQYF,TGTGCCAGCAGCTTAGGGGACCTATACGAGCAGTACTTC
TRBJ2-7,TRBV28,TRBD1,-,CASRHPGTGASEQYF,TGTGCCAGCAGACACCCCGGGACAGGGGCTAGCGAGCAGTACTTC
TRBJ2-5,TRBV10-3,TRBD2,few,CAISALAGLETQYF,TGTGCCATCAGTGCTCTAGCGGGACTGGAGACCCAGTACTTC
TRBJ2-1,TRBV28,-,-,CASSLQSPEQFF,TGTGCCAGCAGCCTACAGTCCCCTGAGCAGTTCTTC
TRBJ2-7,TRBV6-2/TRBV6-3,TRBD2,few,CASSYTLAGAYEQYF,TGTGCCAGCAGTTACACCCTAGCGGGGGCCTACGAGCAGTACTTC
TRBJ2-1,TRBV5-1,-,-,CASSLSPNNEQFF,TGCGCCAGCAGCTTGAGTCCCAACAATGAGCAGTTCTTC
TRBJ1-4,TRBV20-1,TRBD1,few,CSVYGTANQKLLF,TGCAGTGTTTACGGGACAGCTAATCAAAAACTGCTTTTT
TRBJ1-3,TRBV7-3,-,few,CASSLTPGLSGATIYF,TGTGCCAGCAGCTTAACCCCCGGATTATCGGGGGCCACCATATATTTT
TRBJ2-7,TRBV7-6,-,-,CASSLRADPSEQYF,TGTGCCAGCAGCTTAAGGGCCGATCCCTCCGAGCAGTACTTC
TRBJ2-3,TRBV20-1,TRBD1,few,CSAGQNRGQSQDTQYF,TGCAGTGCAGGCCAAAACAGGGGGCAAAGTCAAGATACGCAGTATTTT
TRBJ2-2,TRBV20-1,TRBD1,few,CSAREGQFNTGELFF,TGCAGTGCTAGAGAGGGACAGTTCAACACCGGGGAGCTGTTTTTT